A single sample is the source of the 2 T cell receptor beta chains below, sequenced in a study of blood T cell repertoires in COVID-19. The repertoire was sequenced with immunoSEQ multiplex PCR; TCRdb's copy has only in-frame clones and lacks some. The sample includes 130,000 or so clones, around four fifths of them seen just once. Material: peripheral blood. The origin of the receptors is a human donor in a cohort sampled during active COVID-19.

V gene TRBV28 combines with J gene TRBJ2-7; D call uncertain. Trimming shortened V by 4 bases and J by 0 bases, and 13 bases separated the two germline ends. This CDR3 contains 15 residues. The V gene's germline CDR1 is MDHEN and CDR2 SYDVKM. The CDR3 DNA is TGTGCCAGCAGTTCCCTCAGCGCCAGCTCCTACGAGCAGTACTTC. Its protein product is CASSSLSASSYEQYF.

The V call is TRBV5-1, the J call TRBJ2-2, with 11 bases identical to TRBD2. The CDR3 totals 15 residues. From germline, CDR1 is SGHRS and CDR2 YFSETQ. V shed 2 bases, J shed 6 bases, and the junction held 3 bases outside the gene matches. For the CDR3, the DNA is TGCGCCAGCAGCTTACTAGCGGGAGAAGCCGGGGAGCTGTTTTTT. Its protein is CASSLLAGEAGELFF. Full variable domain (outside the CDR3, taken from reference TRBV5-1 and TRBJ2-2): KAGVTQTPRYLIKTRGQQVTLSCSPISGHRSVSWYQQTPGQGLQFLFEYFSETQRNKGNFPGRFSGRQFSNSRSEMNVSTLELGDSALYLCASSLLAGEAGELFFGEGSRLTVL.